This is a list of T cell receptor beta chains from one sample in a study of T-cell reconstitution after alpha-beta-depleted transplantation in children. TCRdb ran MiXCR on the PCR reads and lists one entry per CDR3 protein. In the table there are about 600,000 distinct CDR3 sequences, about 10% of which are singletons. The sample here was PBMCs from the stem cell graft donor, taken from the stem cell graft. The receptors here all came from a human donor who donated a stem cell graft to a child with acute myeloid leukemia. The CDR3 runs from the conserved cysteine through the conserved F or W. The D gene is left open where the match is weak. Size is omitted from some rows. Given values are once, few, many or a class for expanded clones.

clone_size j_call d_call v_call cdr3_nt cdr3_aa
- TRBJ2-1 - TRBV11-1 TGTGCCAGCAGTATCCTCACAGGGACCGTCTCCTACAATGAGCAGTTCTTC CASSILTGTVSYNEQFF
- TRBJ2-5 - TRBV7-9 TGTGCCAGCAGCCCCTTAAGTACACATCAAGAGACCCAGTACTTC CASSPLSTHQETQYF
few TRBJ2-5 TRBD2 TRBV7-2 TGTGCCAGCTTGGGGAGGCGGGAGGGAGAGACCCAGTACTTC CASLGRREGETQYF
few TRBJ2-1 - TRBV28 TGTGCCAGCAGTTCCCCCAGGGGAGATGACAATGAGCAGTTCTTC CASSSPRGDDNEQFF
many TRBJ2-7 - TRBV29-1 TGCAGCGTGACGCCGGGACGGTCCTACGAGCAGTACTTC CSVTPGRSYEQYF
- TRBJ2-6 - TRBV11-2 TGTGCCAGCAGCTTAGAGTGGGGTACTCCTGGGGCCAACGTCCTGACTTTC CASSLEWGTPGANVLTF
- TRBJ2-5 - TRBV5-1 TGCGCCAGCAGCTATAGAGATCAAGAGACCCAGTACTTC CASSYRDQETQYF
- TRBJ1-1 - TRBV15 TGTGCCACCAGCAGAGATTATGGCACTGGGGACACTGAAGCTTTCTTT CATSRDYGTGDTEAFF
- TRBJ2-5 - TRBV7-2 TGTGCCAGCAGCACCCTGATCGACAAGCCCTCCGAGACCCAGTACTTC CASSTLIDKPSETQYF
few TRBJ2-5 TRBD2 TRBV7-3 TGTGCCAGCAGCTTAACCGGGACTAGCGGGAGGCCTAAAGAGACCCAGTACTTC CASSLTGTSGRPKETQYF
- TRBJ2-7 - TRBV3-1 TGTGCCAGCAGCCCTTCCGTGGGGCAGGTCCTCTACGAGCAGTACTTC CASSPSVGQVLYEQYF
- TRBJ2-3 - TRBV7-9 TGTGCCAGCAGCTCCTACCAGGGGTTATATACGCAGTATTTT CASSSYQGLYTQYF
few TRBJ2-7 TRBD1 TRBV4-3 TGCGCCAGCAGCCTAGGGACAGGGGTCCCATCCTACGAGCAGTACTTC CASSLGTGVPSYEQYF
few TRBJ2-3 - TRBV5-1 TGCGCCAGCAGCTTGACAGAACTGATATCTAGCACAGATACGCAGTATTTT CASSLTELISSTDTQYF
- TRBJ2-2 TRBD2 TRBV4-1 TGCGCCAGCAGCCGTTTCAGGGCGGGAGATAACACCGGGGAGCTGTTTTTT CASSRFRAGDNTGELFF
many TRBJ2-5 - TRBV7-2 TGTGCCAGCAGCTTAGTCTTGGCCCGACAAGAGACCCAGTACTTC CASSLVLARQETQYF
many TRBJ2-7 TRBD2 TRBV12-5 TGTGCTAGTGGTCCCCAAGCGGGAGCATTTTACGAGCAGTACTTC CASGPQAGAFYEQYF
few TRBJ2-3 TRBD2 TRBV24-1 TGTGCCACCAGTCTAGCGGGATATGGGACAGATACGCAGTATTTT CATSLAGYGTDTQYF
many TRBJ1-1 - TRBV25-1 TGTGCCAGCAGATGGCGGACTGAAGCTTTCTTT CASRWRTEAFF
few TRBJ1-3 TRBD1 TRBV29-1 TGCAGCGTTGCGGGACAGGGGGCTCGTAGCGCTGGAAACACCATATATTTT CSVAGQGARSAGNTIYF
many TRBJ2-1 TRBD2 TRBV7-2 TGTGCCAGCAGTAGACTAGCGGGAACCAATGAGCAGTTCTTC CASSRLAGTNEQFF
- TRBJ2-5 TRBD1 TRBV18 TGTGCCAGCTCACAAGGACAGGAGTACCAAGAGACCCAGTACTTC CASSQGQEYQETQYF
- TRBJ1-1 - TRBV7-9 TGTGCCAGCAACAATTTCAGAATGAACACTGAAGCTTTCTTT CASNNFRMNTEAFF
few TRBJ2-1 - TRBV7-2 TGTGCCAGCAGCGCCACTCCACAGAGCTCCTACAATGAGCAGTTCTTC CASSATPQSSYNEQFF
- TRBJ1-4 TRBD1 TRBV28 TGTGCCAGCAGTCCGGGACAGGGGACCTGGGACGAAAAACTGTTTTTT CASSPGQGTWDEKLFF
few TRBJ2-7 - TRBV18 TGTGCCAGCTCACGAAACAGGGACCCCTACGAGCAGTACTTC CASSRNRDPYEQYF
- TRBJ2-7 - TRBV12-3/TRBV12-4 TGTGCCAGCAGTGACAACAGGGTCCCCTACGAGCAGTACTTC CASSDNRVPYEQYF
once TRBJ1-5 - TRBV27 TGTGCCAGCAGTTTATCGTGGGAGGGTAACAATCAGCCCCAGCATTTT CASSLSWEGNNQPQHF
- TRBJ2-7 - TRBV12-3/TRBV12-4 TGTGCCAGCAGTCAACGGGGTACTAGGGGGGGCTACGAGCAGTACTTC CASSQRGTRGGYEQYF
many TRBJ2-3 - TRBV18 TGTGCCAGCTCACCCTTAAATCAGGGGAGCACAGATACGCAGTATTTT CASSPLNQGSTDTQYF
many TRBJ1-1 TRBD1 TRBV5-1 TGCGCCAGCAGCACGGACAGGGGGCTATTGAACACTGAAGCTTTCTTT CASSTDRGLLNTEAFF
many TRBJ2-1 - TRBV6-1 TGTGCCAGCTCAGGGACTGTCTCCTACAATGAGCAGTTCTTC CASSGTVSYNEQFF
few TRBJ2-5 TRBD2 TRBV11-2 TGTGCCAGCAGCTTAGATGGGGGGGTAGAGACCCAGTACTTC CASSLDGGVETQYF
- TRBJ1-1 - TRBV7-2 TGTGCCAGCAGCTTGAGGGCCCCGAACACTGAAGCTTTCTTT CASSLRAPNTEAFF